The 15 T cell receptor beta chains below all came from one sample that was sequenced in a study of blood T cells in healthy people across ages. With a J-beta primer mix and a sample-barcoded 5' primer, a second PCR ran about 7 to 12 cycles. TCRdb re-analysed the 5' RACE reads in MiXCR, keeping a single row per CDR3 protein. Found here are approximately 800,000 distinct CDR3 sequences, around 36% of them singletons; the top ten hold approximately 13%. Sample: blood. The receptors were gathered from a man aged 18 to 35 in good health.

V is TRBV7-2 and J is TRBJ1-4; 7 bases are shared with TRBD1. This CDR3 comprises 14 residues. V dropped 3 bases and J dropped 8; count of bases not matched to a gene: 6. Germline CDR1 is SGHTA and CDR2 is FQGNSA. The CDR3 bases are TGTGCCAGCAGCTTGACAGGGAATGGCGAAAAACTGTTTTTT. Its translation: CASSLTGNGEKLFF. The full variable domain, with the rest looked up from reference TRBV7-2 and TRBJ1-4, is GAGVSQSPSNKVTEKGKDVELRCDPISGHTALYWYRQSLGQGLEFLIYFQGNSAPDKSGLPSDRFSAERTGGSVSTLTIQRTQQEDSAVYLCASSLTGNGEKLFFGSGTQLSVL.

With regard to this clonotype: This may be a read error, as it is one base from a much larger clone. The rearrangement links TRBV7-9 to TRBJ2-4, with a tentative D call TRBD2 (6 bases). The J call is in doubt because the DNA end fits TRBJ2-7 better. The CDR3 is 13 residues long. Germline CDR1 is SEHNR and CDR2 is FQNEAQ (reference sequence). DNA for the CDR3: TGTACCAGCAGCTTAGCGGAGTTTTACGAGCAGTACTTC. Translation gives CTSSLAEFYEQYF.

This clonotype was observed a handful of times. This chain uses TRBV4-1 with TRBJ1-5, with D uncertain. CDR1 is MGHRA, CDR2 YSYEKL, per germline. This CDR3 is built from 15 residues. V was shortened by 5 bases and J by 0 bases, with 11 bases between the two germline ends. CDR3 sequence: CASSATWNSNQPQHF. The CDR3, as DNA: TGCGCCAGCAGCGCCACCTGGAATAGCAATCAGCCCCAGCATTTT.

This clonotype was found many times. Sequence at one end of the junction differs from germline and may be a read error. This rearrangement joins TRBV5-1 to TRBJ1-5, with TRBD1 as a possible D gene (5 bases). The V gene's germline CDR1 is SGHRS and CDR2 YFSETQ. The CDR3 is made up of 13 amino acids. The CDR3 spells CASSLAGDQPQHF. The CDR3 DNA reads TGTGCCAGCAGCTTAGCGGGGGATCAGCCCCAGCATTTT.

Turning to this clonotype: At one of its ends the junction is not consistent with the germline gene, which may arise from a read error. The chain carries TRBV7-3 and TRBJ2-3; D unresolved. Looked up from germline, CDR1 is SGHTA and CDR2 is FQGTGA. The CDR3 contains 13 residues. CDR3 bases: TGTGCCCGCAGCTCGTTAAGGGCGGATACGCAGTATTTT. This translates into CARSSLRADTQYF.

This clonotype showed up many times. The chain couples TRBV3-1 to TRBJ2-1; D unclear. Germline V gene sequence: CDR1 LGHDT, CDR2 YNNKEL (reference sequence). The CDR3 length is 12 residues. V lost 1 base to trimming and J lost 7 bases, with 5 bases between them. CDR3 DNA: TGTGCCAGCAGCCAAGTCGGGAATGAGCAGTTCTTC. It is translated as CASSQVGNEQFF.

Turning to this clonotype: With a much larger clone just one base away, this may be a read error. V and J are TRBV12-3 or TRBV12-4 and TRBJ2-7; 9 bases map to TRBD1. The better agreement between TRBJ2-4 and the DNA end casts doubt on the J call. The CDR3 is made up of 14 amino acids. In DNA form, the CDR3 reads TGTGCCAGCAGTCAGGGACAGGGCATAAACATTCAGTACTTC. Its translation: CASSQGQGINIQYF.

This clonotype has only a few counts. This chain links TRBV20-1 with TRBJ2-1; perhaps TRBD2 as D (5 bases). V shed 3 bases and J shed 5 bases, with 14 bases lying between them. CDR3 length: 14 amino acids. CDR1 is DFQATT and CDR2 is SNEGSKA in the germline V gene (reference sequence). CDR3 protein: CSASIPGKDNEQFF. CDR3 DNA: TGCAGTGCTAGTATCCCGGGGAAAGACAATGAGCAGTTCTTC.

This clonotype was counted a few times. The V call is TRBV11-2, the J call TRBJ2-3, with a tentative D call TRBD1 (6 bases). V was trimmed by 4 bases and J by 5 bases, leaving 16 bases between them. The CDR3 sequence is 15 residues long. The germline gives CDR1 SGHAT, CDR2 FQNNGV. This chain's CDR3 is CASSSDRRFGDTQYF. In nucleotides, the CDR3 is TGTGCCAGCAGCTCGGACAGAAGGTTTGGAGATACGCAGTATTTT.

At least ten counts were recorded for this clonotype. V and J are TRBV6-5 and TRBJ2-7; possibly TRBD1 for D (6 bases). V gave up 6 bases and J gave up 2 bases, with 17 bases separating them. The germline V gene has CDR1 MNHEY and CDR2 SVGAGI. The CDR3 runs to 15 residues. The CDR3 sequence is CASRPTKGQAYEQYF. In nucleotides, the CDR3 is TGTGCCAGCAGACCGACTAAGGGACAAGCCTACGAGCAGTACTTC.

In this sample, this clonotype turned up a few times. J is TRBJ2-3 and V is TRBV27; 9 bases line up with TRBD2. There are 15 residues in the CDR3. CDR1 and CDR2 (germline): MNHEY, SMNVEV (reference sequence). Trimming cost V 8 bases and J 9 bases; bases outside gene matches: 15. The CDR3 region is CASEASGGNPCTQYF. CDR3 in DNA: TGTGCCAGCGAAGCAAGCGGGGGGAACCCGTGCACGCAGTATTTT.

The V and J genes are TRBV29-1 and TRBJ1-1; D ambiguous. Germline CDR1 and CDR2: SQVTM and ANQGSEA. This CDR3 is 14 amino acids long. V lost 7 bases and J lost 1, with 16 bases in between. DNA of the CDR3: TGCAGCGGAACTACAGTGGGTGGGAACACTGAAGCTTTCTTT. Its translation: CSGTTVGGNTEAFF. Drawing the rest from reference TRBV29-1 and TRBJ1-1, the complete variable domain is SAVISQKPSRDICQRGTSLTIQCQVDSQVTMMFWYRQQPGQSLTLIATANQGSEATYESGFVIDKFPISRPNLTFSTLTVSNMSPEDSSIYLCSGTTVGGNTEAFFGQGTRLTVV.

CDR3 in amino acids: CASSFGGYEKLFF. The CDR3 region has the DNA TGTGCCAGCAGTTTTGGCGGGTATGAAAAACTGTTTTTT. This chain joins TRBV12-3 or TRBV12-4 and TRBJ1-4, with no clear D. CDR3 length: 13 amino acids. The germline V and J ends were trimmed by 3 bases and 6 bases, with 8 bases remaining between them.

This chain joins TRBV30 and TRBJ2-1, with TRBD2 matching 10 bases. Germline CDR1 and CDR2: GTSNPN and SVGIG (reference sequence). This CDR3 contains 15 residues. The ends lost 0 bases at V and 3 bases at J; junction bases unmatched: 2. CDR3 DNA sequence: TGTGCCTGGAGTGTAGTAGCGGGGGGCTACAATGAGCAGTTCTTC. As protein: CAWSVVAGGYNEQFF.

This clonotype was seen a single time. V usage is TRBV6-6 and J usage is TRBJ1-4; D is ambiguous. Germline V gene data show CDR1 as MNHNY and CDR2 as SVGAGI (reference sequence). The ends were cut back, 11 bases at V and 0 bases at J, with 13 bases in the middle. The CDR3 loop spans 14 amino acids. CDR3 sequence reads: CACSGSATNEKLFF. CDR3 bases: TGTGCCTGTTCGGGGTCTGCAACTAATGAAAAACTGTTTTTT.